Sequencing of this TCR beta chain was carried out in a study of regulatory T cells in long-lasting Graves disease. The authors built TCR beta libraries using iRepertoire HTBI primers and Arm-PCR of CDR3 regions. TCRdb reprocessed the multiplex PCR reads via MiXCR and lists one record per CDR3 protein. The repertoire holds roughly 430,000 distinct CDR3 sequences, with roughly 15% as singletons. Study-wide results and caveats: TRBV28, TRBJ1-2 and TRBJ2-5 emerged as the favored segments in persistent disease.

The CDR3 consists of 13 residues. In germline, CDR1 is KGHSH, CDR2 LQKENI. Trimming removed 3 bases at V and 8 bases at J, with 13 bases between. This clonotype was recorded at least ten times. What it recognizes is unknown. Time point noted: newly diagnosed GD, antithyroid drugs for less than 3 months. After RNA was extracted from PBMCs, the TCR library was made from it. Graves' disease diagnosis was established per American Thyroid Association guidelines. These data were also filed under a second study, of T cells in Graves' hyperthyroidism and ophthalmopathy.

The specimen comprised peripheral blood mononuclear cells (PBMCs), sampled at new diagnosis, from a patient treated with antithyroid drugs. The chain carries TRBV18 and TRBJ1-1; the D is unclear. The TCR sequence derives from a woman between 25 and 40 years old with Graves disease. As DNA, the CDR3 is TGTGCCAGCTCACCCGACGGACCGCCCGAAGCTTTCTTT. Protein: CASSPDGPPEAFF.